The rows below give T cell receptor beta chains drawn from one sample of a study of T cell responses to AZD1222 COVID-19 vaccine. Profiled with immunoSEQ multiplex PCR; TCRdb holds only in-frame clones, not every one. Of more than 150,000 clones in the sample, 75% to 95% were seen once. The material sequenced was peripheral blood, taken on day 0 of AZD1222 vaccination. These receptors all stem from an adult in good health. Both conserved end residues are part of each CDR3. A D gene is named only where the DNA matches it firmly. Size is omitted from some rows. Given values are once, few, many or a class for expanded clones.

J gene | V gene | CDR3 length | clone size | D gene | CDR3 DNA | CDR3 protein
TRBJ1-6 | TRBV4-2 | 16 | - | - | TGTGCCAGCAGCCCACAGGCGGGTAATAGGAATTCACCCCTCCACTTT | CASSPQAGNRNSPLHF
TRBJ1-3 | TRBV5-1 | 14 | - | - | TGCGCCAGCAGCTTGGGTGAGCGTGGAAACACCATATATTTT | CASSLGERGNTIYF
TRBJ2-5 | TRBV6-6 | 14 | - | TRBD2 | TGTGCCAGCACCTCTTCTGCGGGGGGGGAGACCCAGTACTTC | CASTSSAGGETQYF
TRBJ1-1 | TRBV15 | 11 | - | - | TGTGCCACCCGGTCGAACACTGAAGCTTTCTTT | CATRSNTEAFF
TRBJ2-2 | TRBV19 | 18 | - | TRBD2 | TGTGCCAGTAGCCTCGGACTAGCGGGGGCCCTGAACACCGGGGAGCTGTTTTTT | CASSLGLAGALNTGELFF
TRBJ1-5 | TRBV12-1 | 12 | - | - | TGTGCCAGCAGCTTTCGGGACCAGCCCCAGCATTTT | CASSFRDQPQHF
TRBJ2-1 | TRBV19 | 16 | - | TRBD2 | TGTGCCAGTAGTCCCTCTAGCGGGGGGGCTCCGAATGAGCAGTTCTTC | CASSPSSGGAPNEQFF
TRBJ1-6 | TRBV4-3 | 14 | - | TRBD1 | TGCGCCAGCAGCGAGACAGGGTATAATTCACCCCTCCACTTT | CASSETGYNSPLHF
TRBJ2-7 | TRBV7-2 | 16 | - | TRBD1 | TGTGCCAGCAGCTTAGTGTCGGGACAGGGAGGGTACGAGCAGTACTTC | CASSLVSGQGGYEQYF
TRBJ1-1 | TRBV5-6 | 14 | once | - | TGTGCCAGCAGCTTGGCCGGCAGGAACACTGAAGCTTTCTTT | CASSLAGRNTEAFF
TRBJ2-1 | TRBV2 | 10 | - | - | TGTGCCAGCGGAAAAAATGAGCAGTTCTTC | CASGKNEQFF
TRBJ2-3 | TRBV7-6 | 20 | - | TRBD1 | TGTGCCAGCAGCTTAGAGAGAGGACAGGGCTTCACCCCTAGCACAGATACGCAGTATTTT | CASSLERGQGFTPSTDTQYF
TRBJ2-5 | TRBV4-3 | 15 | - | - | TGCGCCAGCAGCCAAGATGATTCGGGGAGGGAGACCCAGTACTTC | CASSQDDSGRETQYF
TRBJ1-2 | TRBV18 | 14 | - | TRBD1 | TGTGCCAGCTCACGGGGACAGGGGGCCGATGGCTACACCTTC | CASSRGQGADGYTF
TRBJ2-3 | TRBV5-6 | 16 | - | - | TGTGCCAGCAGCTTGACATTTATAGCGGACACAGATACGCAGTATTTT | CASSLTFIADTDTQYF
TRBJ1-5 | TRBV18 | 16 | - | TRBD1 | TGTGCCAGCTCACCGGAGACAGGGGGGATTGGTCAGCCCCAGCATTTT | CASSPETGGIGQPQHF
TRBJ2-1 | TRBV11-3 | 14 | - | - | TGTGCCAGCAGCTTAGCGAGTGGCAGCGGGGAGCAGTTCTTC | CASSLASGSGEQFF
TRBJ2-7 | TRBV6-1 | 13 | few | - | TGTGCCAGCAGTGAACTGAGCTCCTACGAGCAGTACTTC | CASSELSSYEQYF
TRBJ1-1 | TRBV12-3/TRBV12-4 | 13 | - | TRBD1 | TGTGCCAGCAGTTTCAAGGACAGGGGTGAAGCTTTCTTT | CASSFKDRGEAFF
TRBJ2-1 | TRBV4-3 | 15 | - | TRBD1 | TGCGCCAGCAGCCAAGAAACAGGGGGCTACAATGAGCAGTTCTTC | CASSQETGGYNEQFF
TRBJ2-7 | TRBV10-3 | 14 | - | - | TGTGCCATCAGTGAGTCAACAGGCGCCTACGAGCAGTACTTC | CAISESTGAYEQYF
TRBJ1-2 | TRBV6-1 | 16 | - | - | TGTGCCAGCAGTGCGACAGCCTACGACATTAACTATGGCTACACCTTC | CASSATAYDINYGYTF
TRBJ1-2 | TRBV18 | 15 | - | TRBD1 | TGTGCCAGCTCACAGTCGGGACAGGGGGCGAGAGGCTACACCTTC | CASSQSGQGARGYTF
TRBJ2-2 | TRBV6-4 | 14 | - | TRBD2 | TGTGCCAGCAGTGTTGCGGGGGGCACCGGGGAGCTGTTTTTT | CASSVAGGTGELFF
TRBJ2-2 | TRBV5-1 | 16 | - | - | TGCGCCAGCAGCTCCCAGGGCGAACTTTACACCGGGGAGCTGTTTTTT | CASSSQGELYTGELFF
TRBJ2-2 | TRBV24-1 | 13 | - | - | TGTGCCACCGCGAGAGCTGCGACCGGGGAGCTGTTTTTT | CATARAATGELFF
TRBJ1-6 | TRBV30 | 13 | once | - | TGTGCCTGGAGTGGCGATTGGTCCGGGCCCCTCCACTTT | CAWSGDWSGPLHF
TRBJ2-7 | TRBV18 | 15 | - | TRBD1 | TGTGCCAGCTCACCGGAGACAGGGCCGTCCTACGAGCAGTACTTC | CASSPETGPSYEQYF
TRBJ2-7 | TRBV28 | 9 | - | - | TGTGTAGGCTCCTACGAGCAGTACTTC | CVGSYEQYF